This entry is about one T cell receptor (beta chain). Original handling: The assay estimated nucleated cells by amplifying reference gene primers. The table came from immunoSEQ multiplex PCR; TCRdb's copy has only in-frame clones and leaves some out. V and J calls and clone size are as listed in that table; D and trimming were resolved from the DNA. The sample comprises around 250,000 clones, 75% to 90% of which are singletons, and around 3.1% rests with the top ten. The data belong to a study of blood T cell repertoires in COVID-19. Germline V gives CDR1 MNHEY, CDR2 SMNVEV (reference sequence). V was shortened by 3 bases and J by 1 base, with 6 bases between the two germline ends. This CDR3 comprises 14 residues.

This sequence originates from a woman aged 40 to 50 who had been exposed to COVID-19. The sequenced sample was PBMCs or T cells enriched from blood (not recorded which). The chain combines TRBV27 with TRBJ2-2; tentative D call: TRBD1 (5 bases). The CDR3 spells CASSFTGNTGELFF. DNA for the CDR3: TGTGCCAGCAGTTTTACAGGGAACACCGGGGAGCTGTTTTTT.